One and the same sample provided the 19 T cell receptor beta chains below, sequenced in a study of cytomegalovirus exposure and HLA in healthy donors. The primer mix had 60 Vbeta and 13 Jbeta primers. Measured with immunoSEQ multiplex PCR; TCRdb has only the in-frame clones, and not every one. The sample comprises roughly 61,000 clones, 75% to 85% of which are singletons, and around 6% rests with the top ten. The sample was PBMCs. The receptors originated from a male donor in good health and CMV-seronegative.

The V gene is TRBV6-5, the J gene TRBJ2-1; 7 positions agree with TRBD2. V was clipped by 7 bases and J by 8 bases; unmatched bases: 8. The germline CDR1 and CDR2 sequences are MNHEY and SVGAGI. The length of the CDR3 is 13 residues. Written as DNA, the CDR3 is TGTGCCAGCAAGACGGGGGGTAGGGATGAGCAGTTCTTC. It is translated as CASKTGGRDEQFF.

The gene calls are TRBV9 and TRBJ2-2; 10 bases fit TRBD2. V was clipped by 4 bases and J by 0 bases; unmatched bases: 12. CDR1 and CDR2 from the germline V gene are SGDLS and YYNGEE. This CDR3 is 19 amino acids long. In DNA form, the CDR3 reads TGTGCCAGCAGCCAAGGGGGAGAGCGGGGGGGGTCGAACACCGGGGAGCTGTTTTTT. Protein sequence: CASSQGGERGGSNTGELFF. Together with reference TRBV9 and TRBJ2-2, the CDR3 gives the full variable domain: DSGVTQTPKHLITATGQRVTLRCSPRSGDLSVYWYQQSLDQGLQFLIQYYNGEERAKGNILERFSAQQFPDLHSELNLSSLELGDSALYFCASSQGGERGGSNTGELFFGEGSRLTVL.

The chain joins TRBV7-2 to TRBJ1-3; D is unclear. Trimming removed 1 base at V and 0 bases at J, with 4 bases between. CDR1 is SGHTA, CDR2 FQGNSA, per germline. The CDR3 totals 14 residues. CDR3 DNA sequence: TGTGCCAGCAGCTTAGACAGCTCTGGAAACACCATATATTTT. Its translation is CASSLDSSGNTIYF.

The rearrangement uses TRBV11-3 and TRBJ2-3, with D possibly matching TRBD2 (6 bases). The CDR3 covers 14 residues. Trimming pared 1 base from V and 6 bases from J, leaving 11 bases between. From germline, CDR1 is SGHNT and CDR2 YENEEA. DNA for the CDR3: TGTGCCAGCAGCTTAGCTCGGGGGTCGGATACGCAGTATTTT. It yields the protein CASSLARGSDTQYF.

The chain has TRBV6-5 and TRBJ1-1; a possible D gene is TRBD1 (5 bases). Trimming took off 2 bases at V and 7 bases at J, with 14 bases between the two ends. Germline V gene sequence: CDR1 MNHEY, CDR2 SVGAGI. CDR3 size: 14 residues. CDR3 sequence reads: CASSYGKGGGEAFF. DNA for the CDR3: TGTGCCAGCAGTTACGGAAAGGGCGGGGGTGAAGCTTTCTTT.

Here the CDR3 DNA reads TGTGCCAGTAGTACCCGACAGGGGCGAAGAAACAATGAGCAGTTCTTC. Its protein product is CASSTRQGRRNNEQFF. V is TRBV19 and J is TRBJ2-1; TRBD1 aligns across 8 bases. CDR1 and CDR2 (germline): LNHDA, SQIVND (reference sequence). There are 16 residues in the CDR3. The trim removed 4 bases at V and 5 bases at J, leaving 10 bases unmatched.

In this sample, this clone turned up a few times. The chain couples TRBV7-3 to TRBJ1-2; 11 bases fit TRBD1. V lost 0 bases to trimming and J lost 6 bases; unmatched junction nucleotides: 0. This CDR3 has 14 amino acids. Per germline, CDR1 SGHTA and CDR2 FQGTGA. The CDR3 region has the DNA TGTGCCAGCAGCTTAACGGACAGGGGGCATGGCTACACCTTC. This gives the protein CASSLTDRGHGYTF.

This sequence joins TRBV7-2 and TRBJ1-4, with a weak D call TRBD1 (5 bases). Per germline, CDR1 SGHTA and CDR2 FQGNSA. The CDR3 totals 17 residues. The ends were cut back, 6 bases at V and 0 bases at J, with 17 bases in the middle. The CDR3 protein is CASRRGQGGATNEKLFF. The DNA for the CDR3 is TGTGCCAGCAGGCGCGGGCAGGGCGGGGCAACTAATGAAAAACTGTTTTTT.

This clone was seen just once. The chain is built from TRBV5-6 and TRBJ1-5; TRBD1 might be the D (6 bases). Trimming stripped 3 bases from V and 4 bases from J, with 14 bases between. Germline CDR1 reads SGHDT; CDR2 reads YYEEEE. The CDR3 length is 15 residues. The CDR3 protein is CASSSNGQGNQPQHF. In DNA form, the CDR3 reads TGTGCCAGCAGCTCGAATGGGCAGGGGAATCAGCCCCAGCATTTT.

CDR3 region: CASSLDLAGAYNEQFF. In DNA form, the CDR3 reads TGCGCCAGCAGCTTGGACTTAGCGGGGGCCTACAATGAGCAGTTCTTC. The rearrangement joins TRBV5-1 to TRBJ2-1, with 9 nucleotides matching TRBD2. The V and J ends lost 0 bases and 2 bases, in that order; junction bases with no gene match: 3. Germline V lookup: CDR1 SGHRS, CDR2 YFSETQ. This CDR3 has 16 residues. Complete variable domain (other parts from reference TRBV5-1 and TRBJ2-1): KAGVTQTPRYLIKTRGQQVTLSCSPISGHRSVSWYQQTPGQGLQFLFEYFSETQRNKGNFPGRFSGRQFSNSRSEMNVSTLELGDSALYLCASSLDLAGAYNEQFFGPGTRLTVL.

V gene TRBV7-9 combines with J gene TRBJ1-2, with 7 bases identical to TRBD1. This CDR3 contains 16 residues. V dropped 4 bases and J dropped 0; count of bases not matched to a gene: 8. CDR1 is SEHNR, CDR2 FQNEAQ, per germline (reference sequence). CDR3 bases: TGTGCCAGCAGCTCGACAGGGAGTGGAGCTAACTATGGCTACACCTTC. It yields the protein CASSSTGSGANYGYTF.

The chain has TRBV5-1 and TRBJ2-3; no clear D gene. Germline V lookup: CDR1 SGHRS, CDR2 YFSETQ. V was shortened by 1 base and J by 6 bases, with 9 bases between the two germline ends. This CDR3 has 13 amino acids. The CDR3 spells CASSLSGRDTQYF. CDR3 DNA sequence: TGCGCCAGCAGCTTGTCCGGCAGGGATACGCAGTATTTT. The entire variable domain, with the rest obtained from reference TRBV5-1 and TRBJ2-3, is as follows: KAGVTQTPRYLIKTRGQQVTLSCSPISGHRSVSWYQQTPGQGLQFLFEYFSETQRNKGNFPGRFSGRQFSNSRSEMNVSTLELGDSALYLCASSLSGRDTQYFGPGTRLTVL.

This clone was observed a few times. The V and J genes are TRBV6-4 and TRBJ2-1; 11 nucleotides line up with TRBD1. The CDR3 runs 14 residues. J lost 6 bases, V lost 2 bases, and 0 bases had no gene match. Germline loops: CDR1 MRHNA, CDR2 SNTAGT. This chain's CDR3 is CASSDGTGGNEQFF. As DNA, the CDR3 is TGTGCCAGCAGTGACGGGACAGGGGGCAATGAGCAGTTCTTC.

The gene calls are TRBV7-3 and TRBJ2-2, with 7 bases lining up with TRBD1. Germline trimming cut 5 bases from V and 0 bases from J; bases unmatched to any gene: 6. CDR3 length: 16 residues. Germline CDR1 and CDR2: SGHTA and FQGTGA. Written as DNA, the CDR3 is TGTGCCAGCAGCCGCCAAACAGGGGCGAACACCGGGGAGCTGTTTTTT. Its protein is CASSRQTGANTGELFF.

The V and J genes are TRBV9 and TRBJ2-1; 10 bases line up with TRBD2. This CDR3 contains 14 residues. Germline-derived CDR1 and CDR2 are SGDLS and YYNGEE. With 2 bases clipped from V and 5 bases from J, the junction kept 1 base outside the gene matches. CDR3 residues: CASSVSGGHNEQFF. The CDR3 bases are TGTGCCAGCAGCGTTAGCGGGGGGCACAATGAGCAGTTCTTC.

This chain uses TRBV29-1 with TRBJ2-1; 10 bases are shared with TRBD1. After removal of 8 bases from V and 6 bases from J, the junction contained 7 bases not matched to a gene. Looked up from germline, CDR1 is SQVTM and CDR2 is ANQGSEA. This CDR3 region has 13 residues. DNA for the CDR3: TGCAGCTCATGGACAGGGGGGAGCAATGAGCAGTTCTTC. Its protein is CSSWTGGSNEQFF.

On this clone: Germline is not matched at one junction end, which may reflect a read error. V usage is TRBV7-9 and J usage is TRBJ1-6; D gene uncertain. CDR3 size: 14 residues. CDR1 is SEHNR and CDR2 is FQNEAQ in the germline V gene (reference sequence). CDR3 sequence reads: CTSSQARFLSPLHF. In DNA form, the CDR3 reads TGTACCAGCAGCCAGGCCCGGTTTCTATCACCCCTCCACTTT.

The chain links TRBV7-2 to TRBJ2-1, with TRBD1 identical over 7 bases. Germline CDR1 and CDR2: SGHTA and FQGNSA. V lost 5 bases to trimming and J lost 3 bases; unmatched junction nucleotides: 10. The CDR3 length is 16 residues. CDR3 amino acids: CASSPISAGGYNEQFF. DNA of the CDR3: TGTGCCAGCAGCCCGATTTCAGCAGGGGGCTACAATGAGCAGTTCTTC.

This sequence joins TRBV19 and TRBJ2-3; 9 bases align to TRBD2. The CDR3 has 17 residues. J gave up 0 bases and V 7 bases, and 11 bases lay outside the gene matches. Germline CDR1 is LNHDA and CDR2 is SQIVND (reference sequence). The CDR3 DNA reads TGTGCCAGTACCGGTCTTGGGCGGGGGGGCAGCACAGATACGCAGTATTTT. Translation gives CASTGLGRGGSTDTQYF.